The rows below give T cell receptor beta chains drawn from one sample of a study of T-cell reconstitution after alpha-beta-depleted transplantation in children. Each CDR3 protein gets one entry after TCRdb re-called the PCR reads with MiXCR. There are over 400,000 distinct CDR3 sequences in the sample; about 45% occur only once, and 27% lies in the top ten. The source material was PBMCs, sampled before TCRalphabeta/CD19-depleted stem cell transplant. The receptors shown here come from a girl aged 2 to 10 with aplastic anemia, due to receive a stem cell transplant. The conserved cysteine and the conserved F or W are not part of the CDR3 here. The order of the fields is J gene, V gene, CDR3 protein.

J gene: TRBJ1-5; V gene: TRBV9; CDR3 protein: ARNSTFGGDQPQH
J gene: TRBJ1-4; V gene: TRBV12-3/TRBV12-4; CDR3 protein: ASSFGGTVGNEKLF
J gene: TRBJ2-2; V gene: TRBV2; CDR3 protein: ASGLAGPNTGELF
J gene: TRBJ1-1; V gene: TRBV9; CDR3 protein: ASSVAETEAF
J gene: TRBJ2-1; V gene: TRBV12-3/TRBV12-4; CDR3 protein: ASTPGLAIDEQF
J gene: TRBJ2-2; V gene: TRBV27; CDR3 protein: ASLPGLAGEGGELF
J gene: TRBJ2-1; V gene: TRBV5-4; CDR3 protein: ASSSQGGSSYNEQF
J gene: TRBJ2-1; V gene: TRBV5-4; CDR3 protein: ASTLESYNEQF
J gene: TRBJ1-5; V gene: TRBV20-1; CDR3 protein: SAQGGTGNQPQH
J gene: TRBJ2-7; V gene: TRBV29-1; CDR3 protein: SVEDRSYEQY
J gene: TRBJ2-5; V gene: TRBV20-1; CDR3 protein: SAPTGIQETQY
J gene: TRBJ1-2; V gene: TRBV5-1; CDR3 protein: ASSLDSRNYGYT
J gene: TRBJ2-7; V gene: TRBV30; CDR3 protein: AWSRQGYEQY
J gene: TRBJ2-1; V gene: TRBV7-6; CDR3 protein: ASSPLTVHNEQF
J gene: TRBJ2-1; V gene: TRBV7-6; CDR3 protein: ASSWRVPNEQF
J gene: TRBJ1-5; V gene: TRBV12-3/TRBV12-4; CDR3 protein: ASSLTEYSNQPQH